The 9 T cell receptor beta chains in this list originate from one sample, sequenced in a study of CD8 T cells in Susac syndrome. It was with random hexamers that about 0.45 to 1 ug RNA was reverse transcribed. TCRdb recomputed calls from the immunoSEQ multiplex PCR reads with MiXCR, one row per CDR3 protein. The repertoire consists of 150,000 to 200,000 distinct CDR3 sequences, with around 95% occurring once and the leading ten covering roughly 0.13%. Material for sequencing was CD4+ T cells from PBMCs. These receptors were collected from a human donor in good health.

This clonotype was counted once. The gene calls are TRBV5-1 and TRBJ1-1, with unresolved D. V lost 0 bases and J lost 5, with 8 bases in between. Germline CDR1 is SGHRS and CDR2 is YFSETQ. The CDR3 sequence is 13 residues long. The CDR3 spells CASSLGPGTEAFF. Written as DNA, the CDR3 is TGCGCCAGCAGCTTGGGTCCTGGAACTGAAGCTTTCTTT.

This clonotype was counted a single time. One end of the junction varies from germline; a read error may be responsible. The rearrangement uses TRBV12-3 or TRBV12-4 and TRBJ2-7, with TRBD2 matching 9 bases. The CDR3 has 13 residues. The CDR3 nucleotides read TGTGCCAGCAGTATAGCGGGGGCCTACGAGCAGTACTTC. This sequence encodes CASSIAGAYEQYF.

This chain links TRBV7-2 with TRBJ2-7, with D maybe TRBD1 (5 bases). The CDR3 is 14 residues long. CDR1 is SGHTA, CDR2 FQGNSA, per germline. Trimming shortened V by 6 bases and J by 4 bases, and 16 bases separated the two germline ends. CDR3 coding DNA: TGTGCCAGCAGTCAAGACAGAGCTAAATACGAGCAGTACTTC. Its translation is CASSQDRAKYEQYF.

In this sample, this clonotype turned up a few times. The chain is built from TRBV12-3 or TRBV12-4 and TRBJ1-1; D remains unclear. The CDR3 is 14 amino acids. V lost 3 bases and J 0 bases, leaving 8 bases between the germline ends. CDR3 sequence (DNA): TGTGCCAGCAGTTTGGGCCGCATGAACACTGAAGCTTTCTTT. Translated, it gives CASSLGRMNTEAFF.

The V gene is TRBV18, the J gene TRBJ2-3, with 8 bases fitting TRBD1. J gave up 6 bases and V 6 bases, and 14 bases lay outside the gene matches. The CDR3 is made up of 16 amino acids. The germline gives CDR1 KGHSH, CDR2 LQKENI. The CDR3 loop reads CASSLSLGQGDDTQYF. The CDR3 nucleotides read TGTGCCAGCTCCCTAAGCTTAGGACAGGGAGATGATACGCAGTATTTT.

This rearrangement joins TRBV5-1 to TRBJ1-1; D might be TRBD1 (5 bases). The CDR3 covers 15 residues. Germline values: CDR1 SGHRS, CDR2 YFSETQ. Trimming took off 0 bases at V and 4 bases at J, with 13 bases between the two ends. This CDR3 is CASSLGPGGSTEAFF. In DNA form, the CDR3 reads TGCGCCAGCAGCTTGGGTCCCGGGGGAAGCACTGAAGCTTTCTTT.

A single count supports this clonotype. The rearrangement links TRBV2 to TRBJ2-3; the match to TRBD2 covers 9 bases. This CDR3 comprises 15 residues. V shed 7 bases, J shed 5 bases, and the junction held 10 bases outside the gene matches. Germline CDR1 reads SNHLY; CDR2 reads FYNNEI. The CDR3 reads CASIVGGGAGDTQYF. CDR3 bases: TGTGCCAGCATCGTTGGCGGGGGGGCCGGAGATACGCAGTATTTT.

The CDR3, as DNA: TGCAGTGCTAGCGCAGGGGGCCTTAATTCACCCCTCCACTTT. Residues: CSASAGGLNSPLHF. This chain links TRBV20-1 with TRBJ1-6; 8 positions agree with TRBD1. Germline V gene sequence: CDR1 DFQATT, CDR2 SNEGSKA (reference sequence). Germline trimming cut 3 bases from V and 6 bases from J; bases unmatched to any gene: 4. CDR3 length: 14 residues.

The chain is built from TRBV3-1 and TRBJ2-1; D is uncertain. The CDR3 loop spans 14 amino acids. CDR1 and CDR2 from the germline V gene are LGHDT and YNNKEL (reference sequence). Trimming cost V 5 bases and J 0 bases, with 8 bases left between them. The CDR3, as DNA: TGTGCCAGCAGCGGCCTGGGCTCCTACAATGAGCAGTTCTTC. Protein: CASSGLGSYNEQFF.